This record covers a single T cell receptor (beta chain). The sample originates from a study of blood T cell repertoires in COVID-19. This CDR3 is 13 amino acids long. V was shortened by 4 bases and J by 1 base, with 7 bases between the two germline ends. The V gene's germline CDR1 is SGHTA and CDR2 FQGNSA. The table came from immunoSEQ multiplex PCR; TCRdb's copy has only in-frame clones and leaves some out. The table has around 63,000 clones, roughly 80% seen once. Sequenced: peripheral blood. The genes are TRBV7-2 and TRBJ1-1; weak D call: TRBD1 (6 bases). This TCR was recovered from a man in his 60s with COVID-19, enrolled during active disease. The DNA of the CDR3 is TGTGCCAGCAGCTCGGGACAGAACACTGAAGCTTTCTTT. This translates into CASSSGQNTEAFF. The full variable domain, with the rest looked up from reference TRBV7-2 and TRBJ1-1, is GAGVSQSPSNKVTEKGKDVELRCDPISGHTALYWYRQSLGQGLEFLIYFQGNSAPDKSGLPSDRFSAERTGGSVSTLTIQRTQQEDSAVYLCASSSGQNTEAFFGQGTRLTVV.